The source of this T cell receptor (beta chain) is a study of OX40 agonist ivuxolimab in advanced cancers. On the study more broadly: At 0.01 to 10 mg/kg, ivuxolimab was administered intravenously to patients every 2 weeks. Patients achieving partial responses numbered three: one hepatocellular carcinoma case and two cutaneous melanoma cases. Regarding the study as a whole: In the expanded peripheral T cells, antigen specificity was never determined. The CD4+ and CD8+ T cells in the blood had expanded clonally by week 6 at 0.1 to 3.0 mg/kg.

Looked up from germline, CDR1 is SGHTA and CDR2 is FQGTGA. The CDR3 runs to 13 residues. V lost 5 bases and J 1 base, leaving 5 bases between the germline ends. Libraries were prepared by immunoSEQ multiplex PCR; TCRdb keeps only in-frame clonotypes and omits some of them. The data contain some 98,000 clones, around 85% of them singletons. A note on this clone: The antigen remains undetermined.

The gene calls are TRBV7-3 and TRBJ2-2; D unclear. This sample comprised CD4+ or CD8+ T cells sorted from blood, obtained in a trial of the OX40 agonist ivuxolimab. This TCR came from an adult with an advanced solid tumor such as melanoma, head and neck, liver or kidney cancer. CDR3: CASSPQNTGELFF. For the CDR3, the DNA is TGTGCCAGCAGCCCACAGAACACCGGGGAGCTGTTTTTT.